This TCR beta chain emerged from a study of blood T cell repertoires in COVID-19. The CDR3 is made up of 15 amino acids. CDR1 SGHNT and CDR2 YYREEE come from the germline V gene (reference sequence). Trimming pared 3 bases from V and 0 bases from J, leaving 11 bases between. Only in-frame clones appear in the TCRdb table, and some are missing; sequencing was by immunoSEQ multiplex PCR. The sample yields roughly 120,000 clones, roughly 81% seen once. The TCR originated in a man in his forties with acute or convalescent COVID-19. What was sequenced was peripheral blood. This chain joins TRBV5-4 and TRBJ2-3; D possibly corresponds to TRBD1 (5 bases). CDR3 amino acids: CASSSQAPSTDTQYF. CDR3 DNA: TGTGCCAGCAGCTCACAGGCCCCTAGCACAGATACGCAGTATTTT.